One sample yielded the 2 T cell receptor beta chains listed below, sequenced in a study of T cell changes during pregnancy in multiple sclerosis. Assay used: immunoSEQ multiplex PCR; TCRdb lists only in-frame clones, some missing. The repertoire consists of about 100,000 clones, with 75% to 95% occurring once and the leading ten covering approximately 3.4%. Specimen: peripheral blood, collected in the second trimester of pregnancy. The receptors were gathered from a female donor with multiple sclerosis, enrolled in a pregnancy study.

The chain is built from TRBV6-8 and TRBJ2-1; 16 bases align to TRBD2. The CDR3 is made up of 19 amino acids. Germline CDR1 is MNHGY and CDR2 is SAAAGT. V lost 10 bases to trimming and J lost 2 bases; unmatched junction nucleotides: 14. CDR3 amino acids: CANTLSGLAGGGTYNEQFF. For the CDR3, the DNA is TGTGCCAACACCCTATCGGGACTAGCGGGAGGGGGGACCTACAATGAGCAGTTCTTC.

This chain links TRBV6-1 with TRBJ2-7; D is perhaps TRBD1 (5 bases). This CDR3 has 14 amino acids. Germline CDR1 reads MNHNS; CDR2 reads SASEGT. Trimming took off 6 bases at V and 0 bases at J, with 12 bases between the two ends. CDR3 DNA sequence: TGTGCCAGCAGAAAACAGGATAGCTCCTACGAGCAGTACTTC. Protein sequence: CASRKQDSSYEQYF.